This TCR beta chain came from a study of blood T cells in healthy people across ages. Study at large: Per every two T cells, about one barcoded beta molecule was captured by template switching.

As regards this clonotype: Its matching antigen is unknown.

V was trimmed by 6 bases and J by 11 bases, leaving 16 bases between them. This CDR3 has 12 residues. Study observations and caveats: Long-lived donors carried more naive CD4+ cells and greater diversity than aged donors. Diversity of TCR beta per million T cells declined in a roughly linear way with age. Researchers deemed the diversity estimates from one million T cells underestimates.

A second PCR of 7 to 11 cycles used a sample-barcoded 5' primer and a J-beta primer mix. MiXCR, run by TCRdb on the 5' RACE reads, gives a single entry per CDR3 protein. The data contain hundreds of thousands of distinct CDR3 sequences, approximately 39% of them singletons. The receptor was isolated from a woman aged 55-69 years in good health. The sequencing input was blood. The V call is TRBV12-3 or TRBV12-4, the J call TRBJ1-1; possibly TRBD1 for D (5 bases). CDR3 in DNA: TGTGCCAGCAGGTTCGACAGCCTGAGGGCTTTCTTT. This gives the protein CASRFDSLRAFF.